The sequence of this T cell receptor beta chain was determined in a study of T cell clones after liver transplantation. Measured with immunoSEQ multiplex PCR; TCRdb has only the in-frame clones, and not every one. The sample has under 130,000 clones, 80% to 90% seen once. This clone was found once. Its cognate antigen is unknown. The ends lost 5 bases at V and 9 bases at J; junction bases unmatched: 6. The CDR3 loop spans 11 amino acids. Germline CDR1 GTSNPN, CDR2 SVGIG (reference sequence). Overall study findings and caveats: Circulating graft-donor-reactive CD4 TCRbeta sequences fell significantly post-transplant in most of the 8 subjects.

Thawed unstimulated PBMCs were FACS-sorted by CD3, CD4 and CD8 into two populations. Material: CD4+ T cells from blood, obtained approximately 4 years after liver transplant. The genes are TRBV30 and TRBJ1-1; 7 bases fit TRBD1. The TCR comes from a human patient who received a liver transplant. Some T cells here may be from the graft donor. In nucleotides, the CDR3 is TGTGCCTGGTGGAAACAGGGGAAAGCTTTCTTT. Protein product: CAWWKQGKAFF. Complete variable domain (other parts from reference TRBV30 and TRBJ1-1): SQTIHQWPATLVQPVGSPLSLECTVEGTSNPNLYWYRQAAGRGLQLLFYSVGIGQISSEVPQNLSASRPQDRQFILSSKKLLLSDSGFYLCAWWKQGKAFFGQGTRLTVV.